One sample yielded the 26 T cell receptor beta chains listed below, sequenced in a study of control samples from healthy donors and cancer patients (TCRdb year 2020). Library prep was done by the immunoSEQ multiplex PCR assay. In its TCRdb copy, this immuneACCESS table keeps in-frame sequences only and misses some clones. Where compared with another copy, unresolved V genes explain less than half of these, and the others have no known cause. The sample data list 100,000 to 150,000 clones, and 91% of these were observed just once. Roughly 7.8% of the sample is in the top ten clones. Sequencing was performed on blood. These receptors were obtained from a man younger than 30 in good health.

The gene calls are TRBV6-5 and TRBJ1-6; D is unclear. Germline V gene lookup returns CDR1 MNHEY and CDR2 SVGAGI. V was clipped by 2 bases and J by 5 bases, with 10 bases between them. The CDR3 is 15 residues long. The CDR3 region has the DNA TGTGCCAGCAGTTACGATAGGGCCAATAATTCACCCCTCCACTTT. Translating it yields CASSYDRANNSPLHF.

The gene calls are TRBV3-1 (or the pseudogene TRBV3-2) and TRBJ1-6; D gene unclear. The CDR3 is 13 amino acids. V dropped 1 base and J dropped 5 bases, with 3 bases sitting between them. Germline-derived CDR1 and CDR2 are LGHDT and YNNKEL (reference sequence). CDR3 nucleotides: TGTGCCAGCAGCCAAGGGAATAATTCACCCCTCCACTTT. Its translation is CASSQGNNSPLHF.

The chain couples TRBV18 to TRBJ1-3, with TRBD1 matching 7 bases. V gave up 1 base and J gave up 2 bases; unmatched junction bases: 5. Germline V CDR1 and CDR2: KGHSH, LQKENI. The length of the CDR3 is 16 residues. The CDR3 is CASSPRQGSAGNTIYF. In nucleotides, the CDR3 is TGTGCCAGCTCACCACGACAGGGTTCCGCTGGAAACACCATATATTTT. The whole variable domain, filled in from reference TRBV18 and TRBJ1-3, reads NAGVMQNPRHLVRRRGQEARLRCSPMKGHSHVYWYRQLPEEGLKFMVYLQKENIIDESGMPKERFSAEFPKEGPSILRIQQVVRGDSAAYFCASSPRQGSAGNTIYFGEGSWLTVV.

The chain links TRBV4-1 to TRBJ1-6, with D perhaps TRBD1 (5 bases). Germline CDR1 reads MGHRA; CDR2 reads YSYEKL. The CDR3 is 18 amino acids. Trimming shortened V by 0 bases and J by 0 bases, and 12 bases separated the two germline ends. CDR3 region: CASSQERDSSSYNSPLHF. As DNA, the CDR3 is TGCGCCAGCAGCCAAGAGAGGGACTCCAGCTCCTATAATTCACCCCTCCACTTT.

The chain is built from TRBV6-2 or TRBV6-3 and TRBJ2-1; no reliable D call. CDR3 length: 14 amino acids. Germline CDR1 is MNHEY and CDR2 is SVGEGT. The V end lost 5 bases, the J end lost 7 bases, and 15 bases lay between the germline ends. The CDR3 reads CASSVNGPINEQFF. In DNA form, the CDR3 reads TGTGCCAGCAGTGTAAACGGGCCGATAAATGAGCAGTTCTTC.

The chain combines TRBV7-3 with TRBJ2-5, with 8 nucleotides matching TRBD2. The germline V gene encodes CDR1 SGHTA and CDR2 FQGTGA. V lost 4 bases, J lost 5 bases, and 3 bases stayed unmatched. CDR3 length: 13 residues. In DNA, the CDR3 is TGTGCCAGCAGCTCGGGACTAGAGGAGACCCAGTACTTC. Residues: CASSSGLEETQYF.

V usage is TRBV9 and J usage is TRBJ1-1; D is possibly TRBD1 (5 bases). The CDR3 is 15 amino acids. Germline CDR1 is SGDLS and CDR2 is YYNGEE. With 0 bases removed from V and 5 bases from J, the gap between germline ends came to 14 bases. CDR3 loop: CASSVDGGEGTEAFF. CDR3 DNA: TGTGCCAGCAGCGTAGATGGGGGTGAGGGGACTGAAGCTTTCTTT.

The V gene is TRBV5-4, the J gene TRBJ2-2; D is perhaps TRBD1 (6 bases). CDR1 is SGHNT and CDR2 is YYREEE in the germline V gene (reference sequence). The length of the CDR3 is 16 residues. Trimming stripped 5 bases from V and 3 bases from J, with 17 bases between. The DNA of the CDR3 is TGTGCCAGCAGTTCGGACAGCCGCCCGGACACCGGGGAGCTGTTTTTT. Translating gives CASSSDSRPDTGELFF.

The chain couples TRBV11-2 to TRBJ1-6; D uncertain. This CDR3 has 12 residues. In germline, CDR1 is SGHAT, CDR2 FQNNGV. V was pared by 3 bases and J by 9 bases, with 6 bases between. The CDR3 DNA follows: TGTGCCAGCAGCTTCGGGGTTTCACCCCTCCACTTT. Protein: CASSFGVSPLHF.

This chain joins TRBV28 and TRBJ2-5; D is unclear. The CDR3 sequence is 12 residues long. Trimming took 4 bases from V and 4 from J, leaving 7 bases between them. Looked up from germline, CDR1 is MDHEN and CDR2 is SYDVKM. Here the CDR3 DNA reads TGTGCCAGCAGTTCGAGAAGAGAGACCCAGTACTTC. Translation: CASSSRRETQYF. Complete variable domain (other parts from reference TRBV28 and TRBJ2-5): DVKVTQSSRYLVKRTGEKVFLECVQDMDHENMFWYRQDPGLGLRLIYFSYDVKMKEKGDIPEGYSVSREKKERFSLILESASTNQTSMYLCASSSRRETQYFGPGTRLLVL.

V and J are TRBV5-1 and TRBJ1-1; 9 nucleotides match TRBD1. Unmatched junction bases numbered 8, after V lost 1 base and J lost 7 bases. This CDR3 is 15 amino acids long. Germline V lookup: CDR1 SGHRS, CDR2 YFSETQ. The CDR3 protein is CASSLPTGGGSEAFF. The CDR3 nucleotides read TGCGCCAGCAGCTTGCCCACAGGGGGCGGGAGTGAAGCTTTCTTT. The full variable domain, in which reference TRBV5-1 and TRBJ1-1 provide the parts outside the CDR3, is KAGVTQTPRYLIKTRGQQVTLSCSPISGHRSVSWYQQTPGQGLQFLFEYFSETQRNKGNFPGRFSGRQFSNSRSEMNVSTLELGDSALYLCASSLPTGGGSEAFFGQGTRLTVV.

The chain is built from TRBV11-3 and TRBJ2-3; D tentatively fits TRBD1 or TRBD2 (5 bases each). The CDR3 is 13 residues long. The V gene's germline CDR1 is SGHNT and CDR2 YENEEA. Trimming took 4 bases from V and 5 from J, leaving 10 bases between them. The CDR3 coding sequence is TGTGCCAGCAGCTCGTGGGGGATAGATACGCAGTATTTT. Translation gives CASSSWGIDTQYF.

J is TRBJ1-5 and V is TRBV4-2; D is uncertain. Germline CDR1 is LGHNA and CDR2 is YNFKEQ. The CDR3 consists of 17 residues. V shed 0 bases and J shed 3 bases, with 15 bases lying between them. CDR3 in DNA: TGTGCCAGCAGCCAAGATCACGAGAGGGCGCACAATCAGCCCCAGCATTTT. This encodes CASSQDHERAHNQPQHF.

The chain has TRBV14 and TRBJ1-5; 7 bases are shared with TRBD1. V dropped 0 bases and J dropped 15; count of bases not matched to a gene: 8. This CDR3 is 13 amino acids long. Germline lookup yields CDR1 SGHDN and CDR2 FVKESK. The CDR3 here is CASSQDREGQWHF. CDR3 nucleotides: TGTGCCAGCAGCCAAGATCGTGAGGGACAGTGGCATTTT.

This clone has only one observation. The CDR3 DNA is TGTGCCAGCAGTGAAGCGAAGGGGACCTCCTACAATGAGCAGTTCTTC. Amino acid sequence: CASSEAKGTSYNEQFF. The chain is built from TRBV2 and TRBJ2-1; tentatively, D is TRBD1 or TRBD2 (5 bases each). V was cut by 0 bases and J by 0 bases, with 9 bases left in between. Germline V gene sequence: CDR1 SNHLY, CDR2 FYNNEI. The CDR3 totals 16 residues. Looking up the rest from reference TRBV2 and TRBJ2-1 gives the full variable domain: EPEVTQTPSHQVTQMGQEVILRCVPISNHLYFYWYRQILGQKVEFLVSFYNNEISEKSEIFDDQFSVERPDGSNFTLKIRSTKLEDSAMYFCASSEAKGTSYNEQFFGPGTRLTVL.

This chain connects TRBV18 to TRBJ2-1; the D is unclear. V was clipped by 0 bases and J by 6 bases, with 6 bases between them. The CDR3 has 13 residues. Germline CDR1 and CDR2: KGHSH and LQKENI. The CDR3 loop reads CASSPPPSNEQFF. The DNA for the CDR3 is TGTGCCAGCTCACCACCCCCGAGCAATGAGCAGTTCTTC. The whole variable domain, filled in from reference TRBV18 and TRBJ2-1, reads NAGVMQNPRHLVRRRGQEARLRCSPMKGHSHVYWYRQLPEEGLKFMVYLQKENIIDESGMPKERFSAEFPKEGPSILRIQQVVRGDSAAYFCASSPPPSNEQFFGPGTRLTVL.

The rearrangement uses TRBV5-4 and TRBJ2-3, with 7 bases aligning to TRBD2. V trimming: 3 bases; J trimming: 6 bases; junction bases outside the gene matches: 13. The germline V gene encodes CDR1 SGHNT and CDR2 YYREEE (reference sequence). The CDR3 runs to 16 residues. The CDR3 loop reads CASSYTGLVRGDTQYF. CDR3 nucleotide sequence: TGTGCCAGCAGCTATACCGGACTAGTTAGAGGCGATACGCAGTATTTT.

The genes are TRBV12-5 and TRBJ2-3, with 13 bases that match TRBD2. Germline V gene sequence: CDR1 LGHNT, CDR2 FRNRAP. The CDR3 loop spans 16 amino acids. V dropped 7 bases and J dropped 2; count of bases not matched to a gene: 6. In DNA, the CDR3 is TGTGCTAGTGAACCGGGACTAGCGGGGATCACAGATACGCAGTATTTT. It codes for CASEPGLAGITDTQYF. Variable domain in full (rest from reference TRBV12-5 and TRBJ2-3): DARVTQTPRHKVTEMGQEVTMRCQPILGHNTVFWYRQTMMQGLELLAYFRNRAPLDDSGMPKDRFSAEMPDATLATLKIQPSEPRDSAVYFCASEPGLAGITDTQYFGPGTRLTVL.

This clone was counted a single time. DNA for the CDR3: TGTGCCAGCAGCTCTTGGACAGGGTGGAACACCATATATTTT. This sequence encodes CASSSWTGWNTIYF. The V and J genes are TRBV11-2 and TRBJ1-3, with 8 bases matching TRBD1. The CDR3 extends over 14 amino acids. The ends lost 4 bases at V and 7 bases at J; junction bases unmatched: 6. Germline-derived CDR1 and CDR2 are SGHAT and FQNNGV.

Here the CDR3 DNA reads TGTGCCAGCAGCGTAGAGGAGGGAAGCTACACCTTC. Translation gives CASSVEEGSYTF. The rearrangement joins TRBV9 to TRBJ1-2; unclear D gene. Germline CDR1 reads SGDLS; CDR2 reads YYNGEE. CDR3 length: 12 residues. Trimming removed 0 bases from V and 9 bases from J, with 9 bases in between.

This chain links TRBV7-2 with TRBJ1-4; tentative D call: TRBD1 (6 bases). The CDR3 covers 14 residues. V gave up 4 bases and J gave up 4 bases, with 10 bases separating them. Germline CDR1 SGHTA, CDR2 FQGNSA. DNA of the CDR3: TGTGCCAGCAGCTCGACAGGTATTAATGAAAAACTGTTTTTT. As protein: CASSSTGINEKLFF.

The genes are TRBV5-1 and TRBJ2-7, with TRBD1 identical over 7 bases. This CDR3 has 12 residues. From germline, CDR1 is SGHRS and CDR2 YFSETQ. V shed 4 bases and J 3 bases; nucleotides not matched to a gene: 1. The CDR3 is CASSGTDYEQYF. The CDR3 coding sequence is TGCGCCAGCAGCGGGACAGACTACGAGCAGTACTTC.

This rearrangement joins TRBV18 to TRBJ2-2; TRBD2 might be the D (5 bases). V gave up 3 bases and J gave up 7 bases, with 9 bases separating them. The CDR3 covers 13 residues. Germline V CDR1 and CDR2: KGHSH, LQKENI. The CDR3 nucleotides read TGTGCCAGCTCACCGAGGGCGGGCGGGGAGCTGTTTTTT. Amino acid sequence: CASSPRAGGELFF.

The V gene is TRBV7-3, the J gene TRBJ2-3; either TRBD1 or TRBD2 may fit D (5 bases each). The CDR3 loop spans 14 amino acids. V lost 1 base and J lost 5, with 10 bases in between. Germline V CDR1 and CDR2: SGHTA, FQGTGA. The CDR3: CASSLRDGGDTQYF. CDR3 DNA sequence: TGTGCCAGCAGCTTAAGGGACGGTGGAGATACGCAGTATTTT.

V is TRBV5-6 and J is TRBJ1-2; D uncertain. Trimming took 5 bases from V and 3 from J, leaving 14 bases between them. The germline gives CDR1 SGHDT, CDR2 YYEEEE. CDR3 length: 14 residues. In DNA form, the CDR3 reads TGTGCCAGCAGGACCGTGTCGCGGGACTATGGCTACACCTTC. This gives the protein CASRTVSRDYGYTF.

The sample holds a few counts of this clone. The chain employs TRBV28 and TRBJ1-5; 9 bases match TRBD1. J was trimmed by 6 bases and V by 7 bases; bases with no gene match: 7. This CDR3 region has 14 residues. In germline, CDR1 is MDHEN, CDR2 SYDVKM. CDR3 DNA sequence: TGTGCCAGCACTCCGGGACAGGGCGTTCAGCCCCAGCATTTT. The encoded protein is CASTPGQGVQPQHF.